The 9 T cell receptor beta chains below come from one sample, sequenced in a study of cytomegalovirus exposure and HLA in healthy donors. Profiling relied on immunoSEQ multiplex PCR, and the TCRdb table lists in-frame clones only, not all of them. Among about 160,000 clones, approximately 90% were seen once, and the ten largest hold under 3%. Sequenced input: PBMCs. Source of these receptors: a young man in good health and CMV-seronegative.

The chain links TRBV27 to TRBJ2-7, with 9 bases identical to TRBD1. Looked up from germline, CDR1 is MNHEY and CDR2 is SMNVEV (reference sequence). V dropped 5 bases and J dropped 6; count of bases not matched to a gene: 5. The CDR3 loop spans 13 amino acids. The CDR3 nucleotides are TGTGCCAGCAGTCCCGGGACAGGGCCCGAGCAGTACGTC. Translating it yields CASSPGTGPEQYV.

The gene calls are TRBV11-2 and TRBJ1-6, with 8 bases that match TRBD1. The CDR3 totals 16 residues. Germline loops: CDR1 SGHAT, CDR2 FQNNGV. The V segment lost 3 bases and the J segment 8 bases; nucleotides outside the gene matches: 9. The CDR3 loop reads CASSFGQGGRDSPLHF. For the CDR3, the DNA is TGTGCCAGCAGCTTCGGACAGGGTGGAAGGGATTCACCCCTCCACTTT. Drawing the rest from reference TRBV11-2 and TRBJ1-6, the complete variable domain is EAGVAQSPRYKIIEKRQSVAFWCNPISGHATLYWYQQILGQGPKLLIQFQNNGVVDDSQLPKDRFSAERLKGVDSTLKIQPAKLEDSAVYLCASSFGQGGRDSPLHFGNGTRLTVT.

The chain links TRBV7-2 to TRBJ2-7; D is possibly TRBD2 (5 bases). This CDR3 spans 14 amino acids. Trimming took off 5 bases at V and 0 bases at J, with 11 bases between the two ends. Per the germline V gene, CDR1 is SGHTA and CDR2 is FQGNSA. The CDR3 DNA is TGTGCCAGCAGCCCGGACTCGAGCTCCTACGAGCAGTACTTC. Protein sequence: CASSPDSSSYEQYF.

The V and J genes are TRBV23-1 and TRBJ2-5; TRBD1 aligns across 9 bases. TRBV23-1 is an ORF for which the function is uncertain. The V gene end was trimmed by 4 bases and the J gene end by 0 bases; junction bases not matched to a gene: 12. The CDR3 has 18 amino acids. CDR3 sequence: CASSRFTGQGQYQETQYF. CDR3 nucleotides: TGCGCCAGCAGTCGATTTACGGGACAGGGCCAGTACCAAGAGACCCAGTACTTC.

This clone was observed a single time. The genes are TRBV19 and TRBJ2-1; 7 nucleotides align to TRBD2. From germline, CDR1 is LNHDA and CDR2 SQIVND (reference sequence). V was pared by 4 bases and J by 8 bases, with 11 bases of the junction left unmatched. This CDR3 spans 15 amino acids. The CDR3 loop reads CASSTQGEGVYEQFF. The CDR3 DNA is TGTGCCAGTAGTACCCAAGGGGAGGGTGTCTATGAGCAGTTCTTC.

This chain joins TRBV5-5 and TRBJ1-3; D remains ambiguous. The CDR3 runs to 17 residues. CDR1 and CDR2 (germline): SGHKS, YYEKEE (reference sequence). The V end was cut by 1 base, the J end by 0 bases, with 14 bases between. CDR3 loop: CASSLLTGHPSGNTIYF. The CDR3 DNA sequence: TGTGCCAGCAGCTTGCTCACCGGTCACCCCTCTGGAAACACCATATATTTT.

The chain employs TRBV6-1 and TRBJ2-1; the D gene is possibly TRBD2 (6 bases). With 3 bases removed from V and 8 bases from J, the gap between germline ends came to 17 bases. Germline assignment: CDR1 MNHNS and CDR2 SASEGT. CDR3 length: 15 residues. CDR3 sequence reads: CASSDGTPGSYEQFF. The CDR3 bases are TGTGCCAGCAGTGACGGGACTCCCGGCTCATATGAGCAGTTCTTC.

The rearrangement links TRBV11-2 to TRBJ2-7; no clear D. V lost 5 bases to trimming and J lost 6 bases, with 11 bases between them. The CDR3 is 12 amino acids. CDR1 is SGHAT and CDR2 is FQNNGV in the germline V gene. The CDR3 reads CASSHGLTEQYF. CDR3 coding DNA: TGTGCCAGCAGCCACGGTCTCACCGAGCAGTACTTC.

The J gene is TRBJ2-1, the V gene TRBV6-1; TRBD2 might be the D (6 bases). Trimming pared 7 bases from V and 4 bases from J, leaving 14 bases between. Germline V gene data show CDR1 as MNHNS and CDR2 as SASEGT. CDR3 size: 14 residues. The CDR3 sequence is CASTDRDSYNEQFF. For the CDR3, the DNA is TGTGCCAGCACGGATCGGGACTCATACAATGAGCAGTTCTTC.